Listed below are T cell receptor beta chains from one sample, sequenced in a study of blood T cell repertoires in COVID-19. Produced via immunoSEQ multiplex PCR; TCRdb's table is partial and in-frame only. The sample includes fewer than 75,000 clones, around nine tenths of them seen just once. Sequenced sample: peripheral blood. The source is a man in his 70s with acute or convalescent COVID-19. CDR3s include the opening cysteine and the closing phenylalanine or tryptophan. Fields, in order: V gene, clone size, J gene, D gene, CDR3 protein, CDR3 DNA. A D gene is named only where the DNA matches it firmly. Clone size is stated in some rows and not others, as once, few, many or a class when expanded.

TRBV2	-	TRBJ2-1	TRBD1	CASSARTGGSYNEQFF	TGTGCCAGCAGTGCCCGGACAGGGGGATCCTACAATGAGCAGTTCTTC
TRBV18	-	TRBJ2-7	TRBD2	CASSPRVGGARDEQYF	TGTGCCAGCTCACCACGCGTCGGGGGGGCGCGGGACGAGCAGTACTTC
TRBV28	-	TRBJ1-5	TRBD1	CASSLADRAGNQPQHF	TGTGCCAGCAGTTTAGCGGACAGGGCGGGCAATCAGCCCCAGCATTTT
TRBV9	-	TRBJ2-1	TRBD2	CASSASGGANEQFF	TGTGCCAGCAGCGCTAGCGGGGGGGCCAATGAGCAGTTCTTC
TRBV10-3	-	TRBJ2-5	TRBD1	CAISGGDSLETQYF	TGTGCCATCAGTGGAGGGGACAGCCTGGAGACCCAGTACTTC
TRBV5-5	-	TRBJ1-3	-	CASSRNTGNSGNTIYF	TGTGCCAGCAGCCGCAATACAGGGAACTCTGGAAACACCATATATTTT
TRBV4-3	-	TRBJ2-3	-	CASSQDEGGTDTQYF	TGCGCCAGCAGCCAAGATGAGGGTGGTACAGATACGCAGTATTTT
TRBV2	-	TRBJ1-2	-	CASTGDSNYGYTF	TGTGCCAGCACAGGAGACAGTAACTATGGCTACACCTTC
TRBV28	-	TRBJ1-2	-	CASSSYIDGYGYTF	TGTGCCAGCAGTTCCTACATAGACGGGTATGGCTACACCTTC
TRBV9	-	TRBJ2-1	TRBD2	CASSVAYGLAGGEQFF	TGTGCCAGCAGCGTAGCTTATGGACTAGCCGGTGGTGAGCAGTTCTTC
TRBV6-5	-	TRBJ1-4	-	CASSYFFSGEDEKLFF	TGTGCCAGCAGTTACTTCTTTTCGGGTGAGGATGAAAAACTGTTTTTT
TRBV6-6	-	TRBJ1-5	-	CASSPPGPQHF	TGTGCCAGCAGCCCCCCAGGGCCCCAGCATTTT
TRBV27	-	TRBJ2-5	-	CASSSPTGTQYF	TGTGCCAGCAGTTCTCCGACGGGGACCCAGTACTTC
TRBV9	-	TRBJ2-7	TRBD2	CASSVGTLGRGANVHLSSYEQYF	TGTGCCAGCAGCGTAGGTACGTTAGGGCGGGGGGCGAACGTCCATCTTAGCTCCTACGAGCAGTACTTC
TRBV11-2	-	TRBJ2-3	TRBD2	CASSPQLGLASDTQYF	TGTGCCAGCAGCCCGCAACTCGGACTAGCATCAGATACGCAGTATTTT
TRBV25-1	-	TRBJ2-2	TRBD1	CASREDRGNTGELFF	TGTGCCAGCAGGGAAGACAGGGGGAACACCGGGGAGCTGTTTTTT
TRBV6-2/TRBV6-3	few	TRBJ1-5	-	CASSYRGFGNQPQHF	TGTGCCAGCAGTTACAGGGGATTTGGCAATCAGCCCCAGCATTTT
TRBV11-2	-	TRBJ2-3	TRBD2	CASSLLAGGFGTDTQYF	TGTGCCAGCAGCTTGCTAGCGGGGGGCTTTGGCACAGATACGCAGTATTTT
TRBV6-9	-	TRBJ1-5	TRBD1	CASSYSTYGRGHQPQHF	TGTGCCAGCAGTTATTCGACATACGGCAGGGGGCATCAGCCCCAGCATTTT
TRBV3-1/TRBV3-2	once	TRBJ2-7	-	CASSSSSYEQYF	TGTGCCAGCAGCTCGAGCTCCTACGAGCAGTACTTC
TRBV29-1	once	TRBJ2-5	-	CSVEVPGRGETQYF	TGCAGCGTTGAAGTGCCTGGCAGAGGAGAGACCCAGTACTTC
TRBV15	few	TRBJ2-7	TRBD1	CATSRDYPGTGSAEQYF	TGTGCCACCAGCAGAGATTACCCAGGGACAGGGTCCGCCGAGCAGTACTTC
TRBV5-1	-	TRBJ1-4	-	CASSLGKGVIANEKLFF	TGCGCCAGCAGTCTTGGGAAAGGGGTTATAGCTAATGAAAAACTGTTTTTT
TRBV10-3	-	TRBJ2-3	TRBD2	CAISVAGSTDTQYF	TGTGCCATCAGTGTAGCGGGGAGCACAGATACGCAGTATTTT
TRBV3-1/TRBV3-2	-	TRBJ2-1	TRBD1	CASSQHSDRGLYNEQFF	TGTGCCAGCAGCCAACATTCGGACAGGGGGCTTTACAATGAGCAGTTCTTC
TRBV5-5	-	TRBJ2-2	-	CASSLEGGPVTGELFF	TGTGCCAGCAGCTTGGAGGGAGGTCCGGTCACCGGGGAGCTGTTTTTT
TRBV6-5	-	TRBJ2-4	-	CAGRGGMGIQYF	TGTGCCGGCAGAGGAGGTATGGGCATTCAGTACTTC
TRBV11-2	-	TRBJ2-3	-	CASSSGQLSTDTQYF	TGTGCCAGCAGTTCAGGACAGTTAAGCACAGATACGCAGTATTTT
TRBV11-3	-	TRBJ2-3	TRBD1	CASSLGTGTGKADTQYF	TGTGCCAGCAGCTTAGGAACAGGGACAGGGAAGGCAGATACGCAGTATTTT
TRBV29-1	-	TRBJ1-1	TRBD1	CSVEGRQGFMNTEAFF	TGCAGCGTTGAAGGGCGACAGGGGTTCATGAACACTGAAGCTTTCTTT
TRBV12-5	once	TRBJ2-2	TRBD1	CASGPGTGGTGELFF	TGTGCTAGTGGCCCGGGGACAGGGGGCACCGGGGAGCTGTTTTTT
TRBV5-1	-	TRBJ2-3	-	CASSLAPSTTSDTQYF	TGCGCCAGCAGCTTGGCCCCCAGCACTACTTCAGATACGCAGTATTTT
TRBV11-3	-	TRBJ2-1	TRBD1	CASSLVGQGNEQFF	TGTGCCAGCAGCTTAGTCGGACAGGGCAATGAGCAGTTCTTC
TRBV11-2	few	TRBJ2-2	TRBD1	CASRTGGVDTGELFF	TGTGCCAGCAGAACAGGGGGCGTCGACACCGGGGAGCTGTTTTTT
TRBV10-3	-	TRBJ1-6	-	CAISPTTKNSPLHF	TGTGCCATCAGTCCTACGACAAAAAATTCACCCCTCCACTTT
TRBV5-1	-	TRBJ2-1	-	CASSFVGGRDNEQFF	TGCGCCAGCAGCTTTGTCGGGGGTCGGGACAATGAGCAGTTCTTC
TRBV6-2/TRBV6-3	-	TRBJ2-5	-	CASSLKRKQETQYF	TGTGCCAGCAGTTTGAAGCGGAAGCAAGAGACCCAGTACTTC